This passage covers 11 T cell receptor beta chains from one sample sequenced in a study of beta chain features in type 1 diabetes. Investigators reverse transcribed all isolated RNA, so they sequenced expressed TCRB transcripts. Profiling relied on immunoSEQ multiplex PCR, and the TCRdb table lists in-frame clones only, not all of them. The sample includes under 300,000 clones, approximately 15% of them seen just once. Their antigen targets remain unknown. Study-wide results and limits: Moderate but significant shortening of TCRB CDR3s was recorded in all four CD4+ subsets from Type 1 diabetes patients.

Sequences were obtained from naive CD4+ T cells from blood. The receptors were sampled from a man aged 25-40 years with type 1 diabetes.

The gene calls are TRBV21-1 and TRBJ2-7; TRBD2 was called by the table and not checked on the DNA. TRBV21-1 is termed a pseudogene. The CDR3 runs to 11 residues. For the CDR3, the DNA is TGTGCCAGCCCCACGGGGTGCAAGCAGTACTTC. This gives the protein CASPTGCKQYF.

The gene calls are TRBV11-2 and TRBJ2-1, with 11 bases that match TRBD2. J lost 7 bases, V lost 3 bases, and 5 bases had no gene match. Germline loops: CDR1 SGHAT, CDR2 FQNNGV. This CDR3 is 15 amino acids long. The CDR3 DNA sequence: TGTGCCAGCAGCTTCCGACTAGCGGGATTGAATGAGCAGTTCTTC. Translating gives CASSFRLAGLNEQFF.

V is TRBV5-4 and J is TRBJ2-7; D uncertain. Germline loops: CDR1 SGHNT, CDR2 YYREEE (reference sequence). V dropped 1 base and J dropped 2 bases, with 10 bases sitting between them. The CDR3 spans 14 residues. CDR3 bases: TGTGCCAGCAGCTTGTTTGGCGGTCCCTACGAGCAGTACTTC. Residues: CASSLFGGPYEQYF.

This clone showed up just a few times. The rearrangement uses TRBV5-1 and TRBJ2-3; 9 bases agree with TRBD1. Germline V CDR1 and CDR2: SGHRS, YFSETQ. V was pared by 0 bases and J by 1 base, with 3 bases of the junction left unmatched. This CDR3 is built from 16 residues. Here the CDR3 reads CASSLDRGRGTDTQYF. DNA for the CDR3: TGCGCCAGCAGCTTGGACAGGGGGCGCGGCACAGATACGCAGTATTTT.

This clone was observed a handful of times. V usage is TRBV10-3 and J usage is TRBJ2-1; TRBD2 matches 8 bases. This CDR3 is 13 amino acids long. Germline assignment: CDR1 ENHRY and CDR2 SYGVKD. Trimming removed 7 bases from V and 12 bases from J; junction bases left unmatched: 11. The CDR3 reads CAIKPGGELGQFF. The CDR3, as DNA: TGTGCCATCAAGCCCGGGGGGGAATTGGGGCAGTTCTTC.

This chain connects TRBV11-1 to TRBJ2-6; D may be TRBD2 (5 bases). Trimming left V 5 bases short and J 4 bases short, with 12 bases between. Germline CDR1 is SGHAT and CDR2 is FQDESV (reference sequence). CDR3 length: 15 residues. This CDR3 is CASSPLRGGANVLTF. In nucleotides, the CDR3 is TGTGCCAGCAGCCCCCTCCGGGGAGGGGCCAACGTCCTGACTTTC.

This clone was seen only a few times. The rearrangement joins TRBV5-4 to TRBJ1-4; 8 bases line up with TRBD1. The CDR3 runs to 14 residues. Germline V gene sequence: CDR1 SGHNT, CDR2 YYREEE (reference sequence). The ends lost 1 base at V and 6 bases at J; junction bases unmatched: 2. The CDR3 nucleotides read TGTGCCAGCAGCTTGACGACAGGGGATGAAAAACTGTTTTTT. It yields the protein CASSLTTGDEKLFF.

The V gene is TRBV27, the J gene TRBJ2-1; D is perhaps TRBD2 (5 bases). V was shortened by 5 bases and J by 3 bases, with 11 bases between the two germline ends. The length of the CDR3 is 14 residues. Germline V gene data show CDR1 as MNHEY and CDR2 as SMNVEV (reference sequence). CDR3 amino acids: CASSPGNNYNEQFF. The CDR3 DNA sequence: TGTGCCAGCAGTCCGGGAAACAACTACAATGAGCAGTTCTTC.

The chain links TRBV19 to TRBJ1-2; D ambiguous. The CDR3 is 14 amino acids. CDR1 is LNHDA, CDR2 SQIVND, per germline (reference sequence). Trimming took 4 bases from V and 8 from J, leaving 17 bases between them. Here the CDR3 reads CASSTRQASSGYTF. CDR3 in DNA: TGTGCCAGTAGTACCCGACAAGCCTCGTCCGGCTACACCTTC.

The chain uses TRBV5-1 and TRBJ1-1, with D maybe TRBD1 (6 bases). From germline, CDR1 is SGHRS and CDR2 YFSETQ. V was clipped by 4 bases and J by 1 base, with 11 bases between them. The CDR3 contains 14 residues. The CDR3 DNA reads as TGCGCCAGCAGCAGGACACAGGGGAACACTGAAGCTTTCTTT. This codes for CASSRTQGNTEAFF.

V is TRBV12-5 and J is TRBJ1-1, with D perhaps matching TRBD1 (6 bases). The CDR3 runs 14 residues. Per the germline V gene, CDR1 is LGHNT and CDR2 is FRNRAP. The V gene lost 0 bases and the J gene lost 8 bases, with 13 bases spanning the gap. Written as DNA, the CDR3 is TGTGCTAGTGGTTTGGTACTTGCCGGGACAGAAGCTTTCTTT. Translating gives CASGLVLAGTEAFF.